Shown below are 12 T cell receptor beta chains from a single sample sequenced in a study of blood T cell repertoires in COVID-19. The protocol was immunoSEQ multiplex PCR, while the TCRdb copy is restricted to in-frame clones and leaves out a portion. This sample carries hundreds of thousands of clones, roughly 90% of them seen once, and the ten largest clones take over 8%. The material sequenced was PBMCs or T cells enriched from blood (not recorded which). All receptors derive from a woman in her forties who had recovered from COVID-19.

The genes are TRBV11-2 and TRBJ1-1; D gene unclear. Germline values: CDR1 SGHAT, CDR2 FQNNGV. This CDR3 spans 14 amino acids. Trimming left V 1 base short and J 2 bases short, with 8 bases between. The CDR3 protein is CASSLGGENTEAFF. Here the CDR3 DNA reads TGTGCCAGCAGCTTAGGCGGGGAAAACACTGAAGCTTTCTTT.

This rearrangement joins TRBV9 to TRBJ1-5; tentative D call: TRBD1 (5 bases). The CDR3 runs to 15 residues. With 0 bases removed from V and 6 bases from J, the gap between germline ends came to 13 bases. The germline CDR1 and CDR2 sequences are SGDLS and YYNGEE. Here the CDR3 DNA reads TGTGCCAGCAGCGTAGATGGAGGGGTAGGTCAGCCCCAGCATTTT. Encoded protein: CASSVDGGVGQPQHF. The whole variable domain, filled in from reference TRBV9 and TRBJ1-5, reads DSGVTQTPKHLITATGQRVTLRCSPRSGDLSVYWYQQSLDQGLQFLIQYYNGEERAKGNILERFSAQQFPDLHSELNLSSLELGDSALYFCASSVDGGVGQPQHFGDGTRLSIL.

The J gene is TRBJ2-5, the V gene TRBV27; D might be TRBD1 (6 bases). In germline, CDR1 is MNHEY, CDR2 SMNVEV (reference sequence). The length of the CDR3 is 15 residues. V was cut by 5 bases and J by 4 bases, with 17 bases left in between. The CDR3 loop reads CASSPAGTRGETQYF. CDR3 coding DNA: TGTGCCAGCAGTCCCGCTGGGACCAGGGGAGAGACCCAGTACTTC.

The chain combines TRBV9 with TRBJ2-2; D uncertain. V was clipped by 1 base and J by 0 bases, with 4 bases between them. CDR3 length equals 14 residues. From germline, CDR1 is SGDLS and CDR2 YYNGEE. The CDR3 region is CASSVTSNTGELFF. The CDR3 DNA is TGTGCCAGCAGCGTAACATCGAACACCGGGGAGCTGTTTTTT. Full variable domain (outside the CDR3, taken from reference TRBV9 and TRBJ2-2): DSGVTQTPKHLITATGQRVTLRCSPRSGDLSVYWYQQSLDQGLQFLIQYYNGEERAKGNILERFSAQQFPDLHSELNLSSLELGDSALYFCASSVTSNTGELFFGEGSRLTVL.

V usage is TRBV7-3 and J usage is TRBJ2-1; D is possibly TRBD2 (6 bases). The CDR3 spans 16 residues. With 4 bases removed from V and 0 bases from J, the gap between germline ends came to 13 bases. CDR1 and CDR2 from the germline V gene are SGHTA and FQGTGA. Written as DNA, the CDR3 is TGTGCCAGCAGCTCTCGGACGGGGGTCTCCTACAATGAGCAGTTCTTC. This gives the protein CASSSRTGVSYNEQFF.

The V and J genes are TRBV28 and TRBJ1-1; 8 nucleotides line up with TRBD1. Germline V gene sequence: CDR1 MDHEN, CDR2 SYDVKM. CDR3 length: 13 residues. V trimming: 6 bases; J trimming: 6 bases; junction bases outside the gene matches: 6. CDR3 sequence (DNA): TGTGCCAGCAGCCTCGACAGGGGCCCTGAAGCTTTCTTT. Translation gives CASSLDRGPEAFF.

The chain carries TRBV5-6 and TRBJ2-7; the match to TRBD1 covers 7 bases. The CDR3 contains 14 residues. Germline CDR1 and CDR2: SGHDT and YYEEEE. V lost 3 bases to trimming and J lost 3 bases; unmatched junction nucleotides: 6. The CDR3 region has the DNA TGTGCCAGCAGCTGGGGGACAGCTAACTACGAGCAGTACTTC. As protein: CASSWGTANYEQYF.

The chain uses TRBV29-1 and TRBJ2-2; 9 bases map to TRBD1. Trimming at V came to 2 bases and at J to 6 bases, leaving 10 bases not matched to a gene. Germline V CDR1 and CDR2: SQVTM, ANQGSEA. This CDR3 spans 16 amino acids. This CDR3 is CSVERDRAENPGELFF. CDR3 DNA: TGCAGCGTTGAAAGGGACAGGGCGGAAAACCCCGGGGAGCTGTTTTTT.

The chain employs TRBV6-2 or TRBV6-3 and TRBJ2-2; 7 bases align to TRBD2. V shed 0 bases and J 6 bases; nucleotides not matched to a gene: 7. CDR1 MNHEY and CDR2 SVGEGT come from the germline V gene. CDR3 length: 16 residues. The CDR3 DNA is TGTGCCAGCAGTTACTCTGGACTAGTTGGAGCCGGGGAGCTGTTTTTT. Translation: CASSYSGLVGAGELFF.

The rearrangement links TRBV6-5 to TRBJ2-7, with 15 bases lining up with TRBD2. The trim removed 6 bases at V and 6 bases at J, leaving 6 bases unmatched. The CDR3 extends over 15 amino acids. The germline V gene encodes CDR1 MNHEY and CDR2 SVGAGI. The CDR3 protein is CASRRGTSGGIEQYF. The CDR3 nucleotides are TGTGCCAGCAGACGAGGGACTAGCGGGGGGATCGAGCAGTACTTC.

This clone came up once. V and J are TRBV4-3 and TRBJ2-1; D perhaps matches TRBD2 (5 bases). Deletions cut 0 bases from V and 8 bases from J, with 8 bases between. Germline lookup yields CDR1 LGHNA and CDR2 YSLEER. The CDR3 covers 13 residues. The CDR3 DNA is TGCGCCAGCAGCCAAGATTCCGGGGATGAGCAGTTCTTC. The encoded protein is CASSQDSGDEQFF.

The rearrangement links TRBV5-4 to TRBJ1-2, with 7 bases aligning to TRBD1. The CDR3 runs 14 residues. Per germline, CDR1 SGHNT and CDR2 YYREEE (reference sequence). The V and J ends lost 4 bases and 2 bases, in that order; junction bases with no gene match: 5. CDR3 sequence reads: CASSIGGQNYGYTF. CDR3 in DNA: TGTGCCAGCAGCATCGGGGGACAGAACTATGGCTACACCTTC.